The entry below gives a single T cell receptor beta chain sequence along with its context. The target antigen is unknown. This specimen belongs to a study of blood T cells in healthy people across ages. Study results and caveats: The lack of PBMC sorting stopped any conclusive naive versus antigen-experienced comparison.

Trimming cost V 1 base and J 4 bases, with 7 bases left between them. From germline, CDR1 is SGHTA and CDR2 FQGNSA. CDR3 length: 13 amino acids. Using a J-beta primer mix together with a sample-barcoded 5' primer, a second PCR was run for about 6 to 12 cycles. Each CDR3 protein is one row after TCRdb ran MiXCR on the 5' RACE reads. The repertoire holds hundreds of thousands of distinct CDR3 sequences, with about 54% as singletons. Ranging in age from about 6 to 100, the donors were healthy Caucasian individuals from Russia. Sequencing was carried out using blood. This chain links TRBV7-2 with TRBJ1-1; D remains unclear. The sequence was collected from a man aged 55 to 70 in good health. CDR3 nucleotide sequence: TGTGCCAGCAGCTTAGACTGGAGCACTGAAGCTTTCTTT. Translated: CASSLDWSTEAFF.